This T cell receptor beta chain was identified in a study of T cell responses to AZD1222 COVID-19 vaccine. CDR3 size: 12 residues. Trimming cost V 4 bases and J 4 bases; bases outside gene matches: 1. A note on this clone: As yet, its antigen is unknown.

The assay was immunoSEQ multiplex PCR, and TCRdb's table has in-frame clones only and misses some. The sample table sets out about 140,000 clones. General observations from the study: At baseline, just five to seven AZD1222 recipients tested seropositive. CD4 TCRs covered the whole spike, strongest at regions 160-218 and 743-854.

The genes are TRBV12-3 or TRBV12-4 and TRBJ2-7; 7 positions agree with TRBD1. The source is an adult in good health. The sample was peripheral blood. CDR3 loop: CASSWGQYEQYF. DNA of the CDR3: TGTGCCAGCAGTTGGGGACAGTACGAGCAGTACTTC.